Listed below are T cell receptor beta chains from one sample, sequenced in a study of T cell repertoires in cytomegalovirus infection. No antigen is known for these receptors. TCRdb ran MiXCR on the reads and lists one entry per CDR3 protein. The sample includes about 280,000 distinct CDR3 sequences, roughly 21% of them seen just once. Sequencing was performed on cultured PBMCs, taken from culture after CMV antigen stimulation. The receptors shown here come from a human donor in good health (CMV status not recorded). Some clones in this sample may be carry-over from other donors' samples. Each CDR3 is given with its conserved first and last residue. D genes are given only for firm matches. Clone size is stated in some rows and not others, as once, few, many or a class when expanded.

length: 15; J: TRBJ2-5; V: TRBV7-2; size: many; D: TRBD1; CDR3: CASSPRDRAGETQYF; DNA: TGTGCCAGCAGCCCCCGGGACAGGGCCGGAGAGACCCAGTACTTC
length: 17; J: TRBJ1-6; V: TRBV7-3; size: few; D: TRBD1; CDR3: CASRTDRGGSYNSPLHF; DNA: TGTGCCAGCAGAACCGACAGGGGCGGGTCCTATAATTCACCCCTCCACTTT
length: 15; J: TRBJ2-5; V: TRBV7-2; size: few; D: TRBD2; CDR3: CASRLAGGGAETQYF; DNA: TGTGCCAGCCGCCTAGCGGGAGGGGGGGCGGAGACCCAGTACTTC
length: 13; J: TRBJ1-1; V: TRBV6-2/TRBV6-3; size: few; D: NA; CDR3: CASSYGGFTEAFF; DNA: TGTGCCAGCAGTTACGGAGGGTTCACTGAAGCTTTCTTT
length: 13; J: TRBJ2-3; V: TRBV7-2; size: many; D: NA; CDR3: CASSSGAGDTQYF; DNA: TGTGCCAGCAGCTCCGGGGCCGGGGATACGCAGTATTTT
length: 14; J: TRBJ2-5; V: TRBV6-1; size: many; D: NA; CDR3: CASSVTQGTETQYF; DNA: TGTGCCAGCAGTGTAACACAGGGTACGGAGACCCAGTACTTC
length: 11; J: TRBJ2-7; V: TRBV28; size: NA; D: NA; CDR3: CATDSPYEQYF; DNA: TGTGCAACGGACAGCCCCTACGAGCAGTACTTC
length: 14; J: TRBJ2-3; V: TRBV20-1; size: few; D: NA; CDR3: CALTMRGYTDTQYF; DNA: TGTGCCCTGACTATGCGGGGTTACACAGATACGCAGTATTTT
length: 18; J: TRBJ2-6; V: TRBV10-3; size: few; D: TRBD1; CDR3: CAIREWDRGSPGANVLTF; DNA: TGTGCCATCAGAGAGTGGGACAGGGGGAGCCCTGGGGCCAACGTCCTGACTTTC
length: 17; J: TRBJ1-3; V: TRBV7-9; size: few; D: NA; CDR3: CASSLEYPAISGNTIYF; DNA: TGTGCCAGCAGCTTAGAATACCCAGCCATCTCTGGAAACACCATATATTTT
length: 15; J: TRBJ1-4; V: TRBV12-3/TRBV12-4; size: NA; D: NA; CDR3: CASSPRTGRDEKLFF; DNA: TGTGCCAGCAGTCCTCGAACAGGGCGGGATGAAAAACTGTTTTTT
length: 16; J: TRBJ1-5; V: TRBV7-2; size: many; D: NA; CDR3: CASSRGLLTTNQPQHF; DNA: TGTGCCAGCAGCCGGGGGTTACTGACTACCAATCAGCCCCAGCATTTT